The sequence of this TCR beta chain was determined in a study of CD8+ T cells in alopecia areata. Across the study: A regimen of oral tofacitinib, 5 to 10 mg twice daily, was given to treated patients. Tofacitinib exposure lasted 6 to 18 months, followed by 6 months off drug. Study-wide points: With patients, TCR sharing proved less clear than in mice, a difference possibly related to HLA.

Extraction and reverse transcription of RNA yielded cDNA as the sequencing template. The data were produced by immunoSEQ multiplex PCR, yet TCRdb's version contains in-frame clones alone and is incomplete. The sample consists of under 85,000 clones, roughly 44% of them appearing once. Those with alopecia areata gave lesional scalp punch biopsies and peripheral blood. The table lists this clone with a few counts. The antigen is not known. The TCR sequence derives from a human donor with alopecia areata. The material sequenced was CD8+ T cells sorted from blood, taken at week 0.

The CDR3 DNA reads as TGTGCCAGCAGCTTAGAAGGGAGGGCTATCACCGGGGAGCTGTTTTTT. It translates to CASSLEGRAITGELFF. This chain links TRBV11-2 with TRBJ2-2; 7 nucleotides align to TRBD2. The length of the CDR3 is 16 residues. The germline V gene has CDR1 SGHAT and CDR2 FQNNGV. V trimming: 0 bases; J trimming: 4 bases; junction bases outside the gene matches: 5.